A selection of T cell receptor beta chains follows, all from one sample in a study of T cell repertoires in cytomegalovirus infection. For these TCRs, the target antigens are not known. TCRdb re-called the reads through MiXCR, storing one row per CDR3 protein. In the table there are hundreds of thousands of distinct CDR3 sequences, about 30% of which are singletons. The specimen was cultured PBMCs, collected from culture after CMV antigen stimulation. These receptors were obtained from a human donor in good health (CMV status not recorded). Some clones in this sample may be carry-over from other donors' samples. Each CDR3 is given with its conserved first and last residue.

CDR3 protein,V gene
CSARDAVLGEETQYF,TRBV20-1
CSARGASPYEQYF,TRBV20-1
CASSLATGTLGDTDTQYF,TRBV7-2
CASSLAGVHSPLHF,TRBV5-6
CASSIGVPGELFF,TRBV19
CASSAQDRGRNTIYF,TRBV7-8
CASSLAAVSYEQYF,TRBV7-9
CASSQDFGNQETQYF,TRBV4-1
CASTYTGEGNSPLHF,TRBV6-5
CASSLVGQGSYGYTF,TRBV7-2
CASSPQTGRETDTQYF,TRBV4-1
CASAQEDSYEQYF,TRBV13
CASSYRRGYTEAFF,TRBV7-9
CAWNLVGTDTQYF,TRBV30